The 18 T cell receptor beta chains in this list originate from one sample, sequenced in a study of blood T cell repertoires in COVID-19. The protocol was immunoSEQ multiplex PCR, while the TCRdb copy is restricted to in-frame clones and leaves out a portion. The data show some 400,000 clones, around 87% seen once. Sequencing input: peripheral blood. Every receptor here comes from an older woman with COVID-19, enrolled during active disease.

For the CDR3, the DNA is TGTGCCAGCAGCCCTCACCCGGGATCGAACCGGGACAGGGGATGCACTGAAGCTTTCTTT. This translates into CASSPHPGSNRDRGCTEAFF. The chain has TRBV21-1 and TRBJ1-1; the table assigns TRBD1, which was not confirmed against the DNA. TRBV21-1 is termed a pseudogene. This CDR3 spans 20 amino acids.

The chain is built from TRBV7-8 and TRBJ2-1, with TRBD2 matching over 8 bases. The V and J ends lost 1 base and 8 bases, in that order; junction bases with no gene match: 7. This CDR3 spans 15 amino acids. Germline V CDR1 and CDR2: SGHVS, FQNEAQ. CDR3 in amino acids: CASSLDRGGTDEQFF. CDR3 DNA: TGTGCCAGCAGCTTAGATCGGGGGGGCACCGATGAGCAGTTCTTC.

The rearrangement links TRBV24-1 to TRBJ2-7; D ambiguous. The V end lost 4 bases, the J end lost 3 bases, and 3 bases lay between the germline ends. Germline V CDR1 and CDR2: KGHDR, SFDVKD. This CDR3 contains 11 residues. The CDR3 spells CATSDLYEQYF. The CDR3 nucleotides read TGTGCCACCAGTGACCTCTACGAGCAGTACTTC.

The chain couples TRBV5-6 to TRBJ1-3, with D uncertain. Trimming stripped 2 bases from V and 0 bases from J, with 6 bases between. The CDR3 sequence is 14 residues long. Germline V gene sequence: CDR1 SGHDT, CDR2 YYEEEE. The CDR3 DNA follows: TGTGCCAGCAGCTTTGCTAGCTCTGGAAACACCATATATTTT. As protein: CASSFASSGNTIYF.

The genes are TRBV2 and TRBJ2-6; 12 bases are a match to TRBD1. CDR3 length equals 19 residues. Germline V gives CDR1 SNHLY, CDR2 FYNNEI. V trimming: 2 bases; J trimming: 0 bases; junction bases outside the gene matches: 5. CDR3 protein: CASSESGQGAPSGANVLTF. CDR3 coding DNA: TGTGCCAGCAGTGAATCGGGACAGGGGGCTCCCTCTGGGGCCAACGTCCTGACTTTC.

V gene TRBV4-1 combines with J gene TRBJ2-5; 7 bases line up with TRBD2. Germline CDR1 and CDR2: MGHRA and YSYEKL. The V gene end was trimmed by 2 bases and the J gene end by 0 bases; junction bases not matched to a gene: 3. This CDR3 is built from 15 residues. DNA of the CDR3: TGCGCCAGCAGCCAACTGGGGGGGTACCAAGAGACCCAGTACTTC. Amino acids: CASSQLGGYQETQYF.

The V call is TRBV28, the J call TRBJ1-1, with D tentatively TRBD1 (6 bases). This CDR3 is built from 13 residues. The germline gives CDR1 MDHEN, CDR2 SYDVKM. Between the trimmed V and J ends, which lost 6 bases and 7 bases, there was a span of 15 bases. The CDR3 DNA reads as TGTGCCAGCAGCGACTGGACAGCTAATGAAGCTTTCTTT. Translated, it gives CASSDWTANEAFF.

V gene TRBV5-5 combines with J gene TRBJ1-5; D call uncertain. CDR1 and CDR2 from the germline V gene are SGHKS and YYEKEE (reference sequence). V lost 5 bases and J 4 bases, leaving 7 bases between the germline ends. This CDR3 region has 12 residues. CDR3 residues: CASSSPNQPQHF. For the CDR3, the DNA is TGTGCCAGCAGTTCCCCGAATCAGCCCCAGCATTTT.

The chain recombines TRBV5-1 with TRBJ1-2, with 9 bases matching TRBD1. Germline V gives CDR1 SGHRS, CDR2 YFSETQ. This CDR3 comprises 18 residues. V lost 1 base and J lost 8; bases outside the gene matches: 18. As DNA, the CDR3 is TGCGCCAGCAGCTTGTTCAATGGCGGGACAGGGAGGCGATTAGGCTACACCTTC. It is translated as CASSLFNGGTGRRLGYTF.

The chain is built from TRBV3-1 (or the pseudogene TRBV3-2) and TRBJ2-1; 7 bases agree with TRBD2. Trimming at V came to 9 bases and at J to 3 bases, leaving 23 bases not matched to a gene. The CDR3 totals 19 residues. Germline-derived CDR1 and CDR2 are LGHDT and YNNKEL (reference sequence). DNA of the CDR3: TGTGCCAGTATCAAACCGGGACTACTTACCCTACCCGTCTACAATGAGCAGTTCTTC. It yields the protein CASIKPGLLTLPVYNEQFF.

This chain uses TRBV18 with TRBJ2-3; D might be TRBD2 (6 bases). Trimming shortened V by 3 bases and J by 2 bases, and 12 bases separated the two germline ends. The CDR3 runs 15 residues. Germline CDR1 KGHSH, CDR2 LQKENI. CDR3 sequence (DNA): TGTGCCAGCTCACCGCGGGGACTTTCCACAGATACGCAGTATTTT. It translates to CASSPRGLSTDTQYF.

V gene TRBV3-1 (or the pseudogene TRBV3-2) combines with J gene TRBJ1-2; maybe TRBD1 (6 bases). The V end lost 0 bases, the J end lost 2 bases, and 10 bases lay between the germline ends. The germline V gene has CDR1 LGHDT and CDR2 YNNKEL (reference sequence). The CDR3 is 15 residues long. The CDR3 loop reads CASSQDYRVNYGYTF. The CDR3 region has the DNA TGTGCCAGCAGCCAAGATTACAGGGTGAACTATGGCTACACCTTC.

This clone was detected a few times. The chain joins TRBV3-1 (or the pseudogene TRBV3-2) to TRBJ1-1; D possibly corresponds to TRBD1 (6 bases). The V gene's germline CDR1 is LGHDT and CDR2 YNNKEL (reference sequence). V lost 2 bases and J lost 6, with 13 bases in between. This CDR3 has 14 residues. The DNA for the CDR3 is TGTGCCAGCAGCCAACCTACAGGGTTCGCTGAAGCTTTCTTT. It specifies CASSQPTGFAEAFF.

The V call is TRBV3-1 (or the pseudogene TRBV3-2), the J call TRBJ2-3; the match to TRBD2 covers 11 bases. CDR1 is LGHDT and CDR2 is YNNKEL in the germline V gene (reference sequence). The CDR3 length is 16 residues. V gave up 5 bases and J gave up 0 bases; unmatched junction bases: 4. The DNA for the CDR3 is TGTGCCAGCAGCACCCGACTAGCGGGGAGCACAGATACGCAGTATTTT. Translation gives CASSTRLAGSTDTQYF.

V is TRBV19 and J is TRBJ1-1; a possible D gene is TRBD1 (5 bases). The V gene's germline CDR1 is LNHDA and CDR2 SQIVND (reference sequence). V was cut by 7 bases and J by 4 bases, with 16 bases left in between. The CDR3 runs 14 residues. In DNA form, the CDR3 reads TGTGCCAGTACCAGGCCAGGGTGGTTCACTGAAGCTTTCTTT. Protein sequence: CASTRPGWFTEAFF.

V and J are TRBV19 and TRBJ1-5, with 8 bases aligning to TRBD1. J was trimmed by 0 bases and V by 5 bases; bases with no gene match: 12. There are 18 residues in the CDR3. Germline V gene data show CDR1 as LNHDA and CDR2 as SQIVND (reference sequence). This CDR3 is CASSPFARGLDSNQPQHF. CDR3 nucleotides: TGTGCCAGTAGTCCATTCGCCAGGGGGCTGGATAGCAATCAGCCCCAGCATTTT. The variable domain in full, completed from reference TRBV19 and TRBJ1-5, reads DGGITQSPKYLFRKEGQNVTLSCEQNLNHDAMYWYRQDPGQGLRLIYYSQIVNDFQKGDIAEGYSVSREKKESFPLTVTSAQKNPTAFYLCASSPFARGLDSNQPQHFGDGTRLSIL.

The rearrangement joins TRBV18 to TRBJ1-4, with 8 bases matching TRBD1. The CDR3 loop spans 14 amino acids. CDR1 KGHSH and CDR2 LQKENI come from the germline V gene. V was pared by 3 bases and J by 4 bases, with 1 base of the junction left unmatched. The CDR3 is CASSPDRVNEKLFF. CDR3 DNA sequence: TGTGCCAGCTCACCGGACAGGGTTAATGAAAAACTGTTTTTT.

The rearrangement links TRBV6-5 to TRBJ2-7; D might be TRBD2 (5 bases). This CDR3 is built from 14 residues. Deletions cut 5 bases from V and 7 bases from J, with 18 bases between. CDR1 is MNHEY, CDR2 SVGAGI, per germline. This CDR3 reads CASSPGLGMGEQYF. The CDR3 DNA reads TGTGCCAGCAGTCCTGGACTTGGAATGGGGGAGCAGTACTTC.